Reported below is one TCR beta chain. The antigen remains undetermined. The data derive from a study of fetal regulatory T cell absence and autoimmunity. General study results and limits: Oligoclonal TCR enrichment in pancreas over cord blood reached over 85-fold for some clones.

Assay: immunoSEQ multiplex PCR; the TCRdb copy retains only in-frame clones and omits some. The top ten clones hold 1.5% to 2% of a sample with around 100,000 clones, roughly 70% of them seen once. The CDR3 sequence is 13 residues long. The germline V and J ends were trimmed by 7 bases and 7 bases, with 16 bases remaining between them. The germline V gene encodes CDR1 LNHDA and CDR2 SQIVND (reference sequence). This sequence originates from a male donor with IPEX syndrome. Source material: pancreas tissue. J is TRBJ2-5 and V is TRBV19; D gene ambiguous. As DNA, the CDR3 is TGTGCCAGTACCCCGTCGGAGCCAGGGACCCAGTACTTC. Amino acid sequence: CASTPSEPGTQYF.